This TCR beta chain emerged from a study of neurological immune-mediated disorders. The unsorted libraries originated from 2 million PBMCs kept at -80 C. CDR3 length equals 11 residues. V lost 0 bases and J lost 8, with 4 bases in between. Germline V gives CDR1 MGHRA, CDR2 YSYEKL. Many counts were recorded for this clonotype. TCRdb fed the 5' RACE reads into MiXCR, producing one record per CDR3 protein. The table includes about 58,000 distinct CDR3 sequences, 3% to 4.5% detected once. The gene calls are TRBV4-1 and TRBJ1-1; D is unclear. The clonotype was recovered from a man aged 25-45 years with multiple sclerosis. The specimen sequenced was PBMCs. CDR3 nucleotide sequence: TGCGCCAGCAGCCAAGATGACGAAGCTTTCTTT. Its translation: CASSQDDEAFF.